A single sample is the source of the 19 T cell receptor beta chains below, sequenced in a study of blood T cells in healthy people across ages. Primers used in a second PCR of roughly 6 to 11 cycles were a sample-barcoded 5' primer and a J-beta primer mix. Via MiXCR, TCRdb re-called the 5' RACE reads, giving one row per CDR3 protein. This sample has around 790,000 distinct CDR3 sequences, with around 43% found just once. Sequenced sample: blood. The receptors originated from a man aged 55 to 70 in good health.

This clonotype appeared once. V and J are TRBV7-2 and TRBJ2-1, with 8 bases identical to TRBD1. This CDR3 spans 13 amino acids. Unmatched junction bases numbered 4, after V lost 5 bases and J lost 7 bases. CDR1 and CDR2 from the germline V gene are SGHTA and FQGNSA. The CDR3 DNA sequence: TGTGCCAGCAGCCAGCGGACAGGGAATGAGCAGTTCTTC. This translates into CASSQRTGNEQFF.

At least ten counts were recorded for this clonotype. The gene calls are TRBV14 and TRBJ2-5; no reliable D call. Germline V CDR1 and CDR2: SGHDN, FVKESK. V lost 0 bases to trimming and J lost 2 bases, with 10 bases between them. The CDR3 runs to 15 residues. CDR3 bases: TGTGCCAGCAGCCAAGATCGGGTCAGACAAGAGACCCAGTACTTC. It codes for CASSQDRVRQETQYF.

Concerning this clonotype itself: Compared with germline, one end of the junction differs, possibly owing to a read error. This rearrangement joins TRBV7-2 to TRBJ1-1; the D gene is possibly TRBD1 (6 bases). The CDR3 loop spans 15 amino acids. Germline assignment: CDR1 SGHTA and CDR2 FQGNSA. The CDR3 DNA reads TGTGCCAGCAGCACGACAGGTGTCACGAACACTGAGGCTTTCTTT. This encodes CASSTTGVTNTEAFF.

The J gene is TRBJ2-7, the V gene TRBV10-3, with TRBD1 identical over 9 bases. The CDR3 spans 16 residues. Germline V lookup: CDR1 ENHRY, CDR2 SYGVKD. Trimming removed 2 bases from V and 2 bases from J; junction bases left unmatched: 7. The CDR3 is CAISEPGTGKAYEQYF. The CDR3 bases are TGTGCCATCAGTGAGCCCGGGACAGGGAAAGCCTACGAGCAGTACTTC.

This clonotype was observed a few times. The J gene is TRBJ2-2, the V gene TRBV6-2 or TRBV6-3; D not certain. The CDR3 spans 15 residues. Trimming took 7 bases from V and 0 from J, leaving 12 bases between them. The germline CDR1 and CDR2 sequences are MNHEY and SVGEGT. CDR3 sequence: CASTHDFTNTGELFF. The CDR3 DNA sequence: TGTGCCAGCACCCACGACTTCACGAACACCGGGGAGCTGTTTTTT.

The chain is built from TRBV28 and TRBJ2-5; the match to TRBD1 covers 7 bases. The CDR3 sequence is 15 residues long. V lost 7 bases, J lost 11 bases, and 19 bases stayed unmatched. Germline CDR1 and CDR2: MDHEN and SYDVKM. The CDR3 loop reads CASKLDRADYNEQYF. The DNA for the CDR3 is TGTGCCAGCAAGCTCGACAGGGCCGACTACAATGAGCAGTACTTC. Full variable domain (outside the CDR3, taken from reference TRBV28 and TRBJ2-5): DVKVTQSSRYLVKRTGEKVFLECVQDMDHENMFWYRQDPGLGLRLIYFSYDVKMKEKGDIPEGYSVSREKKERFSLILESASTNQTSMYLCASKLDRADYNEQYFGPGTRLLVL.

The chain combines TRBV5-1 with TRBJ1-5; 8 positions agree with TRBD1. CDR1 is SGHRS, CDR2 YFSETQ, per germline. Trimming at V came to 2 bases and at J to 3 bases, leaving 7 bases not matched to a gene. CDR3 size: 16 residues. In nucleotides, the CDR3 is TGCGCCAGCAGCTTATTTCCGGGACAGGACAATCAGCCCCAGCATTTT. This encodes CASSLFPGQDNQPQHF.

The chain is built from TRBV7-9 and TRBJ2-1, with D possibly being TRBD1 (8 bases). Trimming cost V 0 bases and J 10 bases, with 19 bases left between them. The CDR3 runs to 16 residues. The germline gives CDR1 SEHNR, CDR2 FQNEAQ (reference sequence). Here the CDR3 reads CASSLAGGTRDREQFF. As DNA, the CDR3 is TGTGCCAGCAGCTTAGCGGGGGGGACACGGGACAGGGAGCAGTTCTTC.

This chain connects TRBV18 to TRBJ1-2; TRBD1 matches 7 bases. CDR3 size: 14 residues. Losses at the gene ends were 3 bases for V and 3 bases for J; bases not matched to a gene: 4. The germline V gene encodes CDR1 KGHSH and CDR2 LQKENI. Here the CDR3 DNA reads TGTGCCAGCTCACCGACAGGGAAGGACTATGGCTACACCTTC. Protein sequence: CASSPTGKDYGYTF.

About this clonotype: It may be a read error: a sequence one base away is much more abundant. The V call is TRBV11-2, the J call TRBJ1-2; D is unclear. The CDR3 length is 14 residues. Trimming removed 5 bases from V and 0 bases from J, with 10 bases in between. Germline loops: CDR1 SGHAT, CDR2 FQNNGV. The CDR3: CASSVSRTNYGYTF. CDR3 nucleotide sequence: TGTGCCAGCAGCGTATCGAGGACTAACTATGGCTACACCTTC.

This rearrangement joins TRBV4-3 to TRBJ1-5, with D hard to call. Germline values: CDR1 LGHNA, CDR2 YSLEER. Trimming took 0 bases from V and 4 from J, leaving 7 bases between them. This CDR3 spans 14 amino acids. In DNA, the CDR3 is TGCGCCAGCAGCCAAGATTCCCGAAATCAGCCCCAGCATTTT. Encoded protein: CASSQDSRNQPQHF.

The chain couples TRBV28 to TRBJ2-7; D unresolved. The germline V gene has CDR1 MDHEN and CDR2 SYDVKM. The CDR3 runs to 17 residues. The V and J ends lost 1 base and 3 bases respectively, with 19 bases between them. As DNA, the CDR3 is TGTGCCAGCAGTTTATTGGCCTCGCAGGTGAACCGCTACGAGCAGTACTTC. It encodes CASSLLASQVNRYEQYF.

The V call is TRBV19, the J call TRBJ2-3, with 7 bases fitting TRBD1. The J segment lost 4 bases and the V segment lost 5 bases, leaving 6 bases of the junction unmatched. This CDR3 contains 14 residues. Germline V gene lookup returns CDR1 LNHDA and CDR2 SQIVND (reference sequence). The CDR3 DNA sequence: TGTGCCAGTAGTCACAGGGGTGGTCCAGATACGCAGTATTTT. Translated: CASSHRGGPDTQYF.

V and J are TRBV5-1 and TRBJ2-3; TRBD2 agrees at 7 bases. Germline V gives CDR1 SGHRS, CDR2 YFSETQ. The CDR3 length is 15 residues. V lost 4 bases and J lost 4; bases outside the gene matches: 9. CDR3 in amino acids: CASSAGLPRADTQYF. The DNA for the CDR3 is TGCGCCAGCAGCGCGGGACTACCGCGGGCAGATACGCAGTATTTT.

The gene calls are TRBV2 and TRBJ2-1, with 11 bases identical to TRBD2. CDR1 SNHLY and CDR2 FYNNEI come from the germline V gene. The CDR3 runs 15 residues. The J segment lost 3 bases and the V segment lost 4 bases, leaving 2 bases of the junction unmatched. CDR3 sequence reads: CASSGLAGHYNEQFF. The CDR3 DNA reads TGTGCCAGCAGTGGACTAGCGGGGCACTACAATGAGCAGTTCTTC.

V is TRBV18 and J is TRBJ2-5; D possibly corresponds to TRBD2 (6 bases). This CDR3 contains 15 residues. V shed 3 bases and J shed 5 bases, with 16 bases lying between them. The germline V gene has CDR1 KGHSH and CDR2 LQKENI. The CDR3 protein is CASSPLGTGEETQYF. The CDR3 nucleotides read TGTGCCAGCTCACCCCTGGGGACTGGAGAGGAGACCCAGTACTTC.

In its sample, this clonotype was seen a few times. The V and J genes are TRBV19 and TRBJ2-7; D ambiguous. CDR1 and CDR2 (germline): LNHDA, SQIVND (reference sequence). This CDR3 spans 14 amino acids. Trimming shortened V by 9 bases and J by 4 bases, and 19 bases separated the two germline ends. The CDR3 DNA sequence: TGTGCCAGCAGAGACACGGCCTCGTCGTACGAGCAGTACTTC. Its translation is CASRDTASSYEQYF. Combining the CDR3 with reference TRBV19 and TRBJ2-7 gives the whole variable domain DGGITQSPKYLFRKEGQNVTLSCEQNLNHDAMYWYRQDPGQGLRLIYYSQIVNDFQKGDIAEGYSVSREKKESFPLTVTSAQKNPTAFYLCASRDTASSYEQYFGPGTRLTVT.

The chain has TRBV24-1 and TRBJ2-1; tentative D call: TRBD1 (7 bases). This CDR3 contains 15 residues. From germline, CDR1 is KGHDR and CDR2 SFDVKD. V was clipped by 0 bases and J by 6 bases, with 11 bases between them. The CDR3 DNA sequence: TGTGCCACCAGTGATTTGCCGCAGGGGGGCAATGAGCAGTTCTTC. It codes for CATSDLPQGGNEQFF.

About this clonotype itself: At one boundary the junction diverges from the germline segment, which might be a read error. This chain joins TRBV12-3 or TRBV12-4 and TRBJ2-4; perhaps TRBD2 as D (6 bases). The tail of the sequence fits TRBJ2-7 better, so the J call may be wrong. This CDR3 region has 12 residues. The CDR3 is CAISLGGYEQYF. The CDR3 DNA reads TGTGCCATCAGTTTGGGGGGTTACGAGCAGTACTTC.